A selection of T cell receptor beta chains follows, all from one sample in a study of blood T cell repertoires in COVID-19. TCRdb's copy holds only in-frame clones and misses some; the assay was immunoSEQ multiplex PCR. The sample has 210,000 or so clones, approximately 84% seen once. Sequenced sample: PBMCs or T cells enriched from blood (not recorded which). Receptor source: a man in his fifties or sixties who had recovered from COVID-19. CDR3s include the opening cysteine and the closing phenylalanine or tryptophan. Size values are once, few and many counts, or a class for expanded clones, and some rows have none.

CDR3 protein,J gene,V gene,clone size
CSASRPGRDTEAFF,TRBJ1-1,TRBV20-1,few
CASSPTRVYGYTF,TRBJ1-2,TRBV6-5,NA
CASSLAEGYGYTF,TRBJ1-2,TRBV12-3/TRBV12-4,NA
CASSLRSQGRNSPLHF,TRBJ1-6,TRBV5-4,NA
CASSLAEDLVYTF,TRBJ1-2,TRBV7-9,NA
CASSIVSSLYNEQFF,TRBJ2-1,TRBV19,NA
CASSLTRDTQYF,TRBJ2-3,TRBV7-9,NA
CASSSGSPGQPQHF,TRBJ1-5,TRBV7-9,NA
CASSQPGQGATGELFF,TRBJ2-2,TRBV14,NA
CASSHRPPTSGAYNEQFF,TRBJ2-1,TRBV27,NA
CASSFAGGSQETQYF,TRBJ2-5,TRBV5-1,NA
CASSLSGGATDTQYF,TRBJ2-3,TRBV27,NA
CASSPGQGSSPLHF,TRBJ1-6,TRBV27,NA
CASSKVYSGNTIYF,TRBJ1-3,TRBV21-1,NA
CASSGGTVFSNQPQHF,TRBJ1-5,TRBV19,NA
CASSLEGGNYGYTF,TRBJ1-2,TRBV7-2,NA
CASSRQGGQFF,TRBJ2-1,TRBV7-9,NA
CASRTGTGYNEQFF,TRBJ2-1,TRBV19,NA
CASSSETGGNSPLHF,TRBJ1-6,TRBV7-6,NA
CASSLGQGVAEAFF,TRBJ1-1,TRBV7-9,NA
CASSLGTRVGTDTQYF,TRBJ2-3,TRBV5-1,NA
CASSPRTASNTEAFF,TRBJ1-1,TRBV9,once
CATSDFKRGGNEQFF,TRBJ2-1,TRBV24-1,NA
CASSTGQGRHYGYTF,TRBJ1-2,TRBV5-1,once
CASSLLARQETQYF,TRBJ2-5,TRBV5-8,NA
CASSPEGNTEAFF,TRBJ1-1,TRBV18,NA
CASSQDRLGGSGATGELFF,TRBJ2-2,TRBV4-2,NA
CASSMGQENEKLFF,TRBJ1-4,TRBV19,NA
CASSSYQETQYF,TRBJ2-5,TRBV18,NA
CASSPRGRGSMNTEAFF,TRBJ1-1,TRBV5-6,NA
CASSLGPGTGGLVGAFF,TRBJ1-1,TRBV4-3,NA
CASSQEKYGGLGQYF,TRBJ2-3,TRBV4-2,NA
CASSQGIALSYGYTF,TRBJ1-2,TRBV5-1,NA
CASSIDGQGLSYEQYF,TRBJ2-7,TRBV19,NA
CASSFRGGTYEQYF,TRBJ2-7,TRBV11-1,NA
CASSGGGAADTQYF,TRBJ2-3,TRBV11-3,NA
CASTNTGFNSPLHF,TRBJ1-6,TRBV10-1,few
CASRMGHNTNYGYTF,TRBJ1-2,TRBV2,NA
CASSTTGGAAYTF,TRBJ1-2,TRBV19,NA
CAWSGTSQETQYF,TRBJ2-5,TRBV30,NA
CTVTSGGSYNEQFF,TRBJ2-1,TRBV29-1,NA
CASSLLGGYGYTF,TRBJ1-2,TRBV12-3/TRBV12-4,NA
CASSVSRPSTDTQYF,TRBJ2-3,TRBV9,NA
CASSRQGSTDTQYF,TRBJ2-3,TRBV18,once
CASSIGGRGSLGSYEQYF,TRBJ2-7,TRBV19,NA